The 5 T cell receptor beta chains given below trace back to one sample, sequenced in a study of cytomegalovirus exposure and HLA in healthy donors. Vbeta (60) and Jbeta (13) primers were used in the PCR. The table came from immunoSEQ multiplex PCR; TCRdb's copy has only in-frame clones and leaves some out. In the table there are over 150,000 clones, about 80% of which are singletons. The sequenced sample was PBMCs. The receptors come from a woman aged 55-69 years in good health and CMV-seropositive.

This clone has just a few counts. The V gene is TRBV9, the J gene TRBJ2-2, with 7 bases identical to TRBD2. V gave up 4 bases and J gave up 4 bases; unmatched junction bases: 13. The CDR3 has 17 amino acids. The germline V gene encodes CDR1 SGDLS and CDR2 YYNGEE. CDR3 nucleotide sequence: TGTGCCAGCAGCACCCGCCAGACTAGCATCGTCACCGGGGAGCTGTTTTTT. Residues: CASSTRQTSIVTGELFF.

The chain employs TRBV6-5 and TRBJ2-5; TRBD2 agrees at 9 bases. The CDR3 has 16 residues. The germline V gene encodes CDR1 MNHEY and CDR2 SVGAGI. V was pared by 4 bases and J by 5 bases, with 11 bases of the junction left unmatched. The chain's CDR3 is CASSSRTSDRPETQYF. CDR3 nucleotides: TGTGCCAGCAGTTCGAGGACTAGCGATAGGCCGGAGACCCAGTACTTC.

This sequence joins TRBV28 and TRBJ1-1; possible D gene TRBD1, 6 bases. This CDR3 has 15 amino acids. Germline V gene sequence: CDR1 MDHEN, CDR2 SYDVKM. V was shortened by 6 bases and J by 4 bases, with 18 bases between the two germline ends. The CDR3 DNA is TGTGCCAGCAGCCCCAGGGGTAGCCGAGCCACTGAAGCTTTCTTT. Its translation: CASSPRGSRATEAFF. The variable domain in full, with the rest retrieved from reference TRBV28 and TRBJ1-1, is DVKVTQSSRYLVKRTGEKVFLECVQDMDHENMFWYRQDPGLGLRLIYFSYDVKMKEKGDIPEGYSVSREKKERFSLILESASTNQTSMYLCASSPRGSRATEAFFGQGTRLTVV.

This chain links TRBV27 with TRBJ2-5; 8 nucleotides agree with TRBD2. The CDR3 contains 14 residues. Germline assignment: CDR1 MNHEY and CDR2 SMNVEV (reference sequence). The ends lost 4 bases at V and 11 bases at J; junction bases unmatched: 12. CDR3 protein: CASSYPGRAGEQYF. CDR3 coding DNA: TGTGCCAGCAGTTACCCCGGGAGGGCCGGAGAGCAGTACTTC.

This rearrangement joins TRBV9 to TRBJ2-7, with 9 bases that match TRBD2. After removal of 5 bases from V and 5 bases from J, the junction contained 8 bases not matched to a gene. The CDR3 covers 14 residues. The germline V gene encodes CDR1 SGDLS and CDR2 YYNGEE. CDR3 residues: CASSLGSSGNEQYF. Here the CDR3 DNA reads TGTGCCAGCAGTTTGGGGTCTAGCGGGAACGAGCAGTACTTC. The whole variable domain, remainder taken from reference TRBV9 and TRBJ2-7, is DSGVTQTPKHLITATGQRVTLRCSPRSGDLSVYWYQQSLDQGLQFLIQYYNGEERAKGNILERFSAQQFPDLHSELNLSSLELGDSALYFCASSLGSSGNEQYFGPGTRLTVT.